The 2 T cell receptor beta chains listed next were all sequenced from one sample in a study of blood T cell repertoires in COVID-19. The assay was immunoSEQ multiplex PCR, and TCRdb's table has in-frame clones only and misses some. Seen here are approximately 110,000 clones, 82% observed once, and the top ten hold 7% to 9.5%. The sequenced material came from peripheral blood. The receptors were gathered from a man between 65 and 79 years old with acute or convalescent COVID-19.

This chain uses TRBV27 with TRBJ2-6, with D maybe TRBD2 (6 bases). In germline, CDR1 is MNHEY, CDR2 SMNVEV (reference sequence). This CDR3 has 18 amino acids. V lost 4 bases and J 3 bases, leaving 19 bases between the germline ends. CDR3 bases: TGTGCCAGCAGTTCCCCGTCGGGAGCGGTACGTGGGGCCAACGTCCTGACTTTC. This translates into CASSSPSGAVRGANVLTF.

This rearrangement joins TRBV6-6 to TRBJ2-1, with TRBD2 matching 7 bases. CDR1 is MNHNY and CDR2 is SVGAGI in the germline V gene (reference sequence). This CDR3 has 18 residues. The V segment lost 5 bases and the J segment 0 bases; nucleotides outside the gene matches: 13. The CDR3 DNA reads as TGTGCCAGCAGTCGCGGGAGCACACCGGGAAGCTCCTACAATGAGCAGTTCTTC. This encodes CASSRGSTPGSSYNEQFF.